This T cell receptor beta chain was captured in a study of T cell responses to AZD1222 COVID-19 vaccine. Study observations and caveats: Vaccine-related CD4 TCRs covered spike, predominating at 160-218 and 743-854. White British ancestry dominated among donors, who included more females, and clonal diversity was possibly underestimated.

CDR1 LGHDT and CDR2 YNNKEL come from the germline V gene (reference sequence). CDR3 size: 16 residues. Trimming left V 3 bases short and J 3 bases short, with 18 bases between. This clone has just one count. Its matching antigen is unknown. The same CDR3 also results from other DNA sequences found in this sample. Libraries were prepared by immunoSEQ multiplex PCR; TCRdb keeps only in-frame clonotypes and omits some of them. The sample consists of around 70,000 clones, over 60% of them appearing once. The input for sequencing was peripheral blood, taken on day 0 of AZD1222 vaccination. The V call is TRBV3-1 (or the pseudogene TRBV3-2), the J call TRBJ2-7; a weak D match, TRBD2 (5 bases). This TCR was sampled from an adult in good health. CDR3 amino acids: CASSHSSGMKGYEQYF. The CDR3 region has the DNA TGTGCCAGCAGCCATTCCTCCGGGATGAAAGGCTACGAGCAGTACTTC.